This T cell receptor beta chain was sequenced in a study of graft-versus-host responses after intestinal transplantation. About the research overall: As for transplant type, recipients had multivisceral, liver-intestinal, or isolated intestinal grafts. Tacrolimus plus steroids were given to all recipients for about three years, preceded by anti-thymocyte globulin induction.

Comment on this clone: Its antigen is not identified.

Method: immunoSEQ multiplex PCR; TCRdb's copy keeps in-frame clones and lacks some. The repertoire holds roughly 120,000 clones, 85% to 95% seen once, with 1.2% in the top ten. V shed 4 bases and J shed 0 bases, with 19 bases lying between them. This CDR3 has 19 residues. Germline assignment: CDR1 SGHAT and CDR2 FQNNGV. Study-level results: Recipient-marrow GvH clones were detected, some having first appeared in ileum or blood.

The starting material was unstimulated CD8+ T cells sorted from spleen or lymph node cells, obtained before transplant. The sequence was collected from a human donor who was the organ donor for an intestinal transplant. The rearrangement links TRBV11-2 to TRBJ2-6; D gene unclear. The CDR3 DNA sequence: TGTGCCAGCAGCTCCCGGGCGAGGCAAGGGCTCTCTGGGGCCAACGTCCTGACTTTC. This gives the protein CASSSRARQGLSGANVLTF. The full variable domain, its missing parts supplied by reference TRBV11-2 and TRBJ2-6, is EAGVAQSPRYKIIEKRQSVAFWCNPISGHATLYWYQQILGQGPKLLIQFQNNGVVDDSQLPKDRFSAERLKGVDSTLKIQPAKLEDSAVYLCASSSRARQGLSGANVLTFGAGSRLTVL.